This T cell receptor (beta chain) was captured in a study of Graves' ophthalmopathy and Graves' hyperthyroidism. This clonotype was detected many times. The CDR3 length is 16 residues. Germline assignment: CDR1 LGHDT and CDR2 YNNKEL (reference sequence). The V gene end was trimmed by 0 bases and the J gene end by 4 bases; junction bases not matched to a gene: 2. RNA transcripts were the source from which TCR beta CDR3 regions were amplified. An initial RT-PCR round employing HTBI primers preceded a second-round multiplex PCR. One entry per CDR3 protein, called by TCRdb with MiXCR from the multiplex PCR reads. The profile shows 350,000 to 400,000 distinct CDR3 sequences, 15% to 20% of them singletons.

Sequencing was performed on peripheral blood. The sequence was obtained from a woman aged 18 to 35 with Graves' ophthalmopathy. V and J are TRBV3-1 and TRBJ1-6; 8 positions match TRBD1. CDR3 sequence: CASSQDGTGYNSPLHF. The CDR3 bases are TGTGCCAGCAGCCAAGATGGGACAGGATATAATTCACCCCTCCACTTT.